The TCR beta chain under discussion was sequenced for a study of CD4 T cells in relation to SARS-CoV-2 and coronaviruses. Study overall: Convalescent donors were aged about 21 to 72, with median roughly 42 years. Convalescent patients were fewer than ten males and a few females; two were Hispanic. Study-level findings and limits: Crossreactive clones expanded significantly less to SARS-CoV-2 than monoreactive clones.

The assay was immunoSEQ multiplex PCR, and TCRdb's table has in-frame clones only and misses some. In the table there are 43,000 or so clones, around 79% of which are singletons. Comment on this clone: Its antigen is unidentified.

For 10 days, some 9.7 x 10^4 sorted CD4+ cells grew with T cell-depleted PBMCs and CEF. CDR3 length: 16 amino acids. CDR1 is LGHDT, CDR2 YNNKEL, per germline (reference sequence). The ends lost 3 bases at V and 5 bases at J; junction bases unmatched: 8. Sequences were obtained from naive CD4+ T cells from PBMCs, cultured in vitro. Subset described: naive CD4+ T cells isolated by negative enrichment. This TCR was recovered from an adult with COVID-19. V gene TRBV3-1 (or the pseudogene TRBV3-2) combines with J gene TRBJ2-5, with 11 bases lining up with TRBD2. The CDR3 spells CASSQGRLAGSETQYF. The CDR3, as DNA: TGTGCCAGCAGCCAGGGTAGACTAGCGGGATCCGAGACCCAGTACTTC.